The 4 T cell receptor beta chains listed next were all sequenced from one sample in a study of T-cell memory formation after mild COVID-19. TCRdb re-called the 5' RACE reads through MiXCR, storing one row per CDR3 protein. The repertoire has some 190,000 distinct CDR3 sequences, 15% to 20% of them found once; the top ten carry approximately 2%. Sequences were obtained from PBMCs or a T cell subset sorted from them (not recorded which). The source of these receptors is an adult woman who had mild COVID-19 (a few samples of this study predate the infection). Cell type and time point are not known.

V gene TRBV5-6 combines with J gene TRBJ2-7, with 7 bases identical to TRBD1. Germline trimming cut 5 bases from V and 0 bases from J; bases unmatched to any gene: 11. Looked up from germline, CDR1 is SGHDT and CDR2 is YYEEEE. The CDR3 consists of 16 residues. The CDR3 DNA sequence: TGTGCCAGCAGTTTAGTCGGGACAGATCTCTCCTACGAGCAGTACTTC. It yields the protein CASSLVGTDLSYEQYF.

The chain is built from TRBV7-2 and TRBJ2-3; a weak D match, TRBD2 (6 bases). The CDR3 consists of 15 residues. Germline values: CDR1 SGHTA, CDR2 FQGNSA. V lost 6 bases and J 0 bases, leaving 13 bases between the germline ends. CDR3 nucleotides: TGTGCCAGCAGTCCGGACTACCTTAGCACAGATACGCAGTATTTT. Encoded protein: CASSPDYLSTDTQYF.

This clonotype was found many times. One junction end disagrees with the germline gene, perhaps due to a read error. V and J are TRBV7-7 and TRBJ2-3; 9 positions match TRBD1. CDR1 is SSHAT, CDR2 FNYEAQ, per germline (reference sequence). The CDR3 has 14 amino acids. The CDR3 here is CASSPDRGTDTQYF. The CDR3 bases are TGTGCTAGCAGCCCCGACAGGGGGACAGATACGCAGTATTTT.

J is TRBJ2-2 and V is TRBV7-9; D unclear. The length of the CDR3 is 15 residues. Germline V gives CDR1 SEHNR, CDR2 FQNEAQ (reference sequence). The V end lost 8 bases, the J end lost 2 bases, and 15 bases lay between the germline ends. Written as DNA, the CDR3 is TGTGCCAGCGGGTACGGGCGGATTAACACCGGGGAGCTGTTTTTT. The encoded protein is CASGYGRINTGELFF. The full variable domain, with the rest looked up from reference TRBV7-9 and TRBJ2-2, is DTGVSQNPRHKITKRGQNVTFRCDPISEHNRLYWYRQTLGQGPEFLTYFQNEAQLEKSRLLSDRFSAERPKGSFSTLEIQRTEQGDSAMYLCASGYGRINTGELFFGEGSRLTVL.